This T cell receptor beta chain was documented in a study of blood T cell repertoires in COVID-19. The wider study: Whether acute or convalescent, the COVID-19 samples came from the United States, Italy and Spain. From T cells, B-cell-depleted T cells, or PBMCs came the material, which was cDNA or gDNA.

Per the original methods: The authors estimated nucleated cell counts from reference gene primer amplification. Libraries were prepared by immunoSEQ multiplex PCR; TCRdb keeps only in-frame clonotypes and omits some of them. V, J and clone size were drawn from that table, and D and trimming were deduced from the DNA. Of 140,000 to 150,000 clones listed, about 82% are singletons. This sequence was found in a woman aged 40 to 50 with active or convalescent COVID-19. Sequencing used peripheral blood.

The CDR3 DNA is TGCGCCAGCAGCCAAGAGGCGGGAGCTGGGGCCAACGTCCTGACTTTC. Residues: CASSQEAGAGANVLTF. This sequence joins TRBV4-3 and TRBJ2-6, with TRBD2 matching 7 bases. Trimming cost V 0 bases and J 2 bases; bases outside gene matches: 1. CDR3 length equals 16 residues. Germline CDR1 LGHNA, CDR2 YSLEER.